This T cell receptor beta chain originates from a study of blood T cell repertoires in COVID-19. Self-reported history from a screening survey and questionnaire set each donor's cohort. Repertoires were generated with immunoSEQ multiplex PCR, while TCRdb's copy carries only in-frame clones and drops some. The sample has about 200,000 clones, about 84% seen once. This CDR3 has 14 residues. Trimming removed 1 base from V and 8 bases from J, with 14 bases in between. In germline, CDR1 is SGHTA, CDR2 FQGNSA. The chain combines TRBV7-2 with TRBJ1-2, with a weak D call TRBD1 (6 bases). This clonotype originated in a woman in her thirties or forties with acute COVID-19. Sequencing input: PBMCs or T cells enriched from blood (not recorded which). This CDR3 is CASSLEAGAGGYTF. CDR3 in DNA: TGTGCCAGCAGCTTAGAGGCAGGGGCAGGAGGCTACACCTTC. The full variable domain, with the rest looked up from reference TRBV7-2 and TRBJ1-2, is GAGVSQSPSNKVTEKGKDVELRCDPISGHTALYWYRQSLGQGLEFLIYFQGNSAPDKSGLPSDRFSAERTGGSVSTLTIQRTQQEDSAVYLCASSLEAGAGGYTFGSGTRLTVV.